This T cell receptor beta chain comes out of a study of OX40 agonist ivuxolimab in advanced cancers. Study-wide results and caveats: Clones of CD4+ and CD8+ blood T cells grew by week 6 at doses of 0.1 to 3.0 mg/kg. CD8+ T cells were the subset that, on average, had more expanded clones than CD4+.

Measured with immunoSEQ multiplex PCR; TCRdb has only the in-frame clones, and not every one. The profile shows some 91,000 clones, 80% to 90% of them singletons. On this clone itself: No antigen is known for it.

Deletions cut 6 bases from V and 3 bases from J, with 15 bases between. Germline lookup yields CDR1 WSHSY and CDR2 SAAADI. The CDR3 loop spans 14 amino acids. The source was CD4+ or CD8+ T cells sorted from blood, collected in a trial of the OX40 agonist ivuxolimab. This TCR came from an adult with an advanced solid tumor such as melanoma, head and neck, liver or kidney cancer. V usage is TRBV10-2 and J usage is TRBJ2-7, with a tentative D call TRBD2 (5 bases). CDR3 protein: CASSGADSSYEQYF. CDR3 DNA: TGCGCCAGCAGCGGAGCGGACTCGAGCTACGAGCAGTACTTC.